This T cell receptor beta chain was captured in a study of blood T cells in healthy people across ages. Regarding the study as a whole: Unsorted PBMC material precluded a definitive naive versus antigen-experienced comparison. With age, beta diversity per million T cells declined roughly linearly, significantly by approximately 40.

The use of a sample-barcoded 5' primer and a J-beta primer mix characterized a second PCR of 7 to 11 cycles. TCRdb redid the calling of the 5' RACE reads with MiXCR, one entry per CDR3 protein. Of almost 550,000 distinct CDR3 sequences in the sample, 24% were seen once. The CDR3 covers 17 residues. V dropped 4 bases and J dropped 3; count of bases not matched to a gene: 13. Germline V gene lookup returns CDR1 ENHRY and CDR2 SYGVKD. To note about this clonotype: Its antigen is not identified.

The same data also went into a second study, on T cells of mothers and their children. This second report adds: Each child contributed approximately 2.9 million TCR beta CDR3 reads, while each mother contributed over 9.5 million. The study found slightly higher but non-significant overlap in related versus unrelated mother-child pairs.

V and J are TRBV10-3 and TRBJ2-3; TRBD2 agrees at 7 bases. The source is a boy aged 5-17 years in good health. The sequenced sample consisted of blood. CDR3 region: CAISGGGGRVGTDTQYF. The CDR3, as DNA: TGTGCCATCAGTGGAGGCGGAGGGAGGGTTGGAACAGATACGCAGTATTTT.